A selection of T cell receptor beta chains follows, all from one sample in a study of Ad26.COV2.S vaccination and SARS-CoV-2 variants. This table comes from immunoSEQ multiplex PCR, and its TCRdb copy is limited to in-frame clones, with some not included. Found here are 350,000 to 450,000 clones, about four fifths of them singletons; the top ten hold approximately 7%. Specimen: peripheral blood, collected in a trial of Ad26.COV2.S vaccine versus placebo. These receptors were collected from a person between 18 and 65 years old who received the Ad26.COV2.S COVID-19 vaccine or a placebo. Both conserved end residues are trimmed from each CDR3. The order of the fields is CDR3 protein, V gene, J gene.

cdr3_aa: ASSPLVAGRQTQY; v_call: TRBV7-7; j_call: TRBJ2-5
cdr3_aa: ASSPWARPEQF; v_call: TRBV4-1; j_call: TRBJ2-1
cdr3_aa: ASSLLTEKLF; v_call: TRBV11-1; j_call: TRBJ1-4
cdr3_aa: ASSQNPLIAEAF; v_call: TRBV4-3; j_call: TRBJ1-1
cdr3_aa: ASSVRGVSGANVLT; v_call: TRBV9; j_call: TRBJ2-6
cdr3_aa: ASSESLGRETQY; v_call: TRBV10-2; j_call: TRBJ2-5
cdr3_aa: ASSLGKSNEKLF; v_call: TRBV7-9; j_call: TRBJ1-4
cdr3_aa: ASSRSSYEQY; v_call: TRBV3-1/TRBV3-2; j_call: TRBJ2-7
cdr3_aa: ASSYGIYYEQY; v_call: TRBV19; j_call: TRBJ2-7
cdr3_aa: ASSHIKLDTPINTGELF; v_call: TRBV7-9; j_call: TRBJ2-2
cdr3_aa: ASSSGTSGYNEQF; v_call: TRBV7-3; j_call: TRBJ2-1
cdr3_aa: SVTGPTEAF; v_call: TRBV29-1; j_call: TRBJ1-1
cdr3_aa: ASSLDVNTEAF; v_call: TRBV5-1; j_call: TRBJ1-1
cdr3_aa: ASSPGAYTEAF; v_call: TRBV12-3/TRBV12-4; j_call: TRBJ1-1
cdr3_aa: ASSPRISSTTTNDEQF; v_call: TRBV4-2; j_call: TRBJ2-1
cdr3_aa: ASSSLGRTGLVGGYT; v_call: TRBV5-6; j_call: TRBJ1-2
cdr3_aa: ASSTGPLDYGYT; v_call: TRBV5-1; j_call: TRBJ1-2
cdr3_aa: SVPDWYGYT; v_call: TRBV29-1; j_call: TRBJ1-2
cdr3_aa: ASSSSLWRDNTGELF; v_call: TRBV13; j_call: TRBJ2-2
cdr3_aa: ASRDPGQGYGYT; v_call: TRBV6-5; j_call: TRBJ1-2
cdr3_aa: ASSPGRDTEAF; v_call: TRBV18; j_call: TRBJ1-1
cdr3_aa: ASSPLARGPSNQPQH; v_call: TRBV4-1; j_call: TRBJ1-5
cdr3_aa: ATSSSLGEQY; v_call: TRBV15; j_call: TRBJ2-7
cdr3_aa: ATARGRGRSTEAF; v_call: TRBV15; j_call: TRBJ1-1
cdr3_aa: ASSLGSTNTQY; v_call: TRBV11-3; j_call: TRBJ2-3
cdr3_aa: ASSPTPQGTEQF; v_call: TRBV23-1; j_call: TRBJ2-1
cdr3_aa: ASSLQPPGGADEKLF; v_call: TRBV7-2; j_call: TRBJ1-4
cdr3_aa: SVKEGGRANEQF; v_call: TRBV29-1; j_call: TRBJ2-1
cdr3_aa: ASSQDGNGVPSYEQY; v_call: TRBV4-2; j_call: TRBJ2-7
cdr3_aa: ASSPTPLTSGSSTLYNEQF; v_call: TRBV7-6; j_call: TRBJ2-1
cdr3_aa: ASSLQGGYNSPLH; v_call: TRBV5-1; j_call: TRBJ1-6
cdr3_aa: ASSYRGEKGYT; v_call: TRBV6-5; j_call: TRBJ1-2
cdr3_aa: ASRATSRSSYEQY; v_call: TRBV27; j_call: TRBJ2-7
cdr3_aa: ASSSSGGAADTQY; v_call: TRBV27; j_call: TRBJ2-3
cdr3_aa: SASSGGMDYEQY; v_call: TRBV20-1; j_call: TRBJ2-7
cdr3_aa: ASSLVQGSSEQY; v_call: TRBV7-2; j_call: TRBJ2-7
cdr3_aa: ARSPECLAGGETQY; v_call: TRBV5-3; j_call: TRBJ2-5
cdr3_aa: ASSLSRNTEAF; v_call: TRBV19; j_call: TRBJ1-1
cdr3_aa: ASSYSGQGDEAF; v_call: TRBV6-5; j_call: TRBJ1-1
cdr3_aa: ASSFMDSGRSYT; v_call: TRBV9; j_call: TRBJ1-2
cdr3_aa: ATRREGTDTQY; v_call: TRBV19; j_call: TRBJ2-3
cdr3_aa: ASSRQGSEKLF; v_call: TRBV3-1/TRBV3-2; j_call: TRBJ1-4
cdr3_aa: ASREAHSYEQY; v_call: TRBV28; j_call: TRBJ2-7
cdr3_aa: ASSHPGGSYEQY; v_call: TRBV4-1; j_call: TRBJ2-7